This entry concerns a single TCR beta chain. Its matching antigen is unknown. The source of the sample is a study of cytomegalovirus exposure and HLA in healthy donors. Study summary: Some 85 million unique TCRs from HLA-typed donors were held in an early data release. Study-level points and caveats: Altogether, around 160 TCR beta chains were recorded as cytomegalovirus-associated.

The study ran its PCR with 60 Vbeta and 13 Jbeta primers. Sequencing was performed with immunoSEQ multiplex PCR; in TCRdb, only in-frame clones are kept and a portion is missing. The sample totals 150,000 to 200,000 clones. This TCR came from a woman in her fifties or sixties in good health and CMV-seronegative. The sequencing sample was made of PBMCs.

The CDR3 DNA is TGTGCCAGTAGTATAGCGGCTAGACTCGGAGAGCAGTTCTTC. The encoded protein is CASSIAARLGEQFF. The chain uses TRBV19 and TRBJ2-1; D is uncertain. The CDR3 has 14 amino acids. V dropped 1 base and J dropped 10 bases, with 14 bases sitting between them. CDR1 and CDR2 (germline): LNHDA, SQIVND (reference sequence).